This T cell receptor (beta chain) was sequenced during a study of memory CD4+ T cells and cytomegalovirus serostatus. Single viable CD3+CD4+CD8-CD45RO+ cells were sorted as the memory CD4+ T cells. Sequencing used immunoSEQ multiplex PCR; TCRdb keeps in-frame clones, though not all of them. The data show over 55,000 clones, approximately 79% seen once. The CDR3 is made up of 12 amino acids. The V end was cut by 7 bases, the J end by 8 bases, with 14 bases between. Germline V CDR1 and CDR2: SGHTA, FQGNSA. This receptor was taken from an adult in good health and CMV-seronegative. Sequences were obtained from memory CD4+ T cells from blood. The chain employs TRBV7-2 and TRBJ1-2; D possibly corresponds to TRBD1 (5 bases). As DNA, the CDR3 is TGTGCCAGCAACCTTCAAGGGGCGGGCTACACCTTC. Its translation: CASNLQGAGYTF.